The 20 T cell receptor beta chains presented below share a single source sample, sequenced in a study of cytomegalovirus exposure and HLA in healthy donors (dated by TCRdb to the late 2010s). Library creation used the immunoSEQ multiplex PCR assay. The multiplex PCR relied on a mix of 60 forward primers for TCR Vbeta segments and 13 reverse primers for TCR Jbeta segments. TCRdb re-hosts the immuneACCESS table, in-frame sequences only. Its copies lack some clones; in the studies checked, an unresolved V gene accounts for under half of them, and the cause for the rest is not known. This sample lists 55,000 to 80,000 clones; about 74% were detected once. The top ten hold around a fifth of the sample. Material: PBMCs. The receptors were sampled from a woman aged 25 to 39 in good health and CMV-seropositive.

The rearrangement joins TRBV5-1 to TRBJ2-7; maybe TRBD1 (6 bases). Trimming removed 4 bases at V and 0 bases at J, with 11 bases between. This CDR3 comprises 14 residues. Per germline, CDR1 SGHRS and CDR2 YFSETQ. CDR3 nucleotides: TGCGCCAGCAGCCCAGGGGTTACCTCCTACGAGCAGTACTTC. Translation gives CASSPGVTSYEQYF. Filled out from reference TRBV5-1 and TRBJ2-7, the complete variable domain reads KAGVTQTPRYLIKTRGQQVTLSCSPISGHRSVSWYQQTPGQGLQFLFEYFSETQRNKGNFPGRFSGRQFSNSRSEMNVSTLELGDSALYLCASSPGVTSYEQYFGPGTRLTVT.

The chain is built from TRBV7-2 and TRBJ2-5, with unresolved D. Trimming removed 4 bases from V and 4 bases from J, with 7 bases in between. The CDR3 covers 12 residues. The germline V gene has CDR1 SGHTA and CDR2 FQGNSA. This chain's CDR3 is CASSSGGETQYF. In nucleotides, the CDR3 is TGTGCCAGCAGCTCCGGTGGAGAGACCCAGTACTTC. The full variable domain, in which reference TRBV7-2 and TRBJ2-5 provide the parts outside the CDR3, is GAGVSQSPSNKVTEKGKDVELRCDPISGHTALYWYRQSLGQGLEFLIYFQGNSAPDKSGLPSDRFSAERTGGSVSTLTIQRTQQEDSAVYLCASSSGGETQYFGPGTRLLVL.

The rearrangement uses TRBV6-5 and TRBJ1-1; tentatively, D is TRBD1 (6 bases). The germline CDR1 and CDR2 sequences are MNHEY and SVGAGI. CDR3 size: 14 residues. Trimming removed 3 bases at V and 1 base at J, with 9 bases between. DNA of the CDR3: TGTGCCAGCAGTTATGGACAGCGGAACACTGAAGCTTTCTTT. Its protein is CASSYGQRNTEAFF.

This chain uses TRBV4-1 with TRBJ2-7, with TRBD2 matching over 10 bases. V dropped 0 bases and J dropped 4; count of bases not matched to a gene: 9. The germline V gene encodes CDR1 MGHRA and CDR2 YSYEKL. CDR3 size: 17 residues. In DNA form, the CDR3 reads TGCGCCAGCAGCCAAGATAAGGGGGCTAGCGGGAGTTACGAGCAGTACTTC. It is translated as CASSQDKGASGSYEQYF.

The rearrangement joins TRBV6-1 to TRBJ1-5; 9 nucleotides align to TRBD1. J lost 2 bases, V lost 6 bases, and 2 bases had no gene match. Germline V gene lookup returns CDR1 MNHNS and CDR2 SASEGT. The CDR3 runs to 14 residues. Written as DNA, the CDR3 is TGTGCCAGCAGGGACAGGGGTGGCAATCAGCCCCAGCATTTT. Amino acid sequence: CASRDRGGNQPQHF.

This chain connects TRBV13 to TRBJ2-7; tentatively, D is TRBD2 (6 bases). Trimming cost V 4 bases and J 4 bases, with 20 bases left between them. This CDR3 has 16 amino acids. CDR1 and CDR2 from the germline V gene are PRHDT and FYEKMQ (reference sequence). The CDR3 loop reads CASSSPPGGMRYEQYF. CDR3 coding DNA: TGTGCCAGCAGCTCGCCCCCCGGAGGGATGCGGTACGAGCAGTACTTC. Complete variable domain (other parts from reference TRBV13 and TRBJ2-7): AAGVIQSPRHLIKEKRETATLKCYPIPRHDTVYWYQQGPGQDPQFLISFYEKMQSDKGSIPDRFSAQQFSDYHSELNMSSLELGDSALYFCASSSPPGGMRYEQYFGPGTRLTVT.

The rearrangement joins TRBV30 to TRBJ2-3; 10 bases align to TRBD2. With V trimmed by 4 bases and J by 8 bases, 9 bases remained unmatched. Germline-derived CDR1 and CDR2 are GTSNPN and SVGIG (reference sequence). The CDR3 length is 14 residues. CDR3 coding DNA: TGTGCCTGGACTCCAAGCGGGAGGGCCGCTACGCAGTATTTT. Amino acid sequence: CAWTPSGRAATQYF.

In the case of this clone: One junction end does not reproduce the germline sequence, and a read error may be involved. J is TRBJ2-1 and V is TRBV7-7; D may be TRBD2 (5 bases). Germline values: CDR1 SSHAT, CDR2 FNYEAQ (reference sequence). The CDR3 is 16 residues long. The DNA for the CDR3 is TGTGCTAGCAGCTTAGTAGCGTCTAGCTCCTACAATGAGCAGTTCTTC. Amino acid sequence: CASSLVASSSYNEQFF.

This sequence joins TRBV2 and TRBJ2-2, with 9 bases lining up with TRBD2. After removal of 4 bases from V and 0 bases from J, the junction contained 6 bases not matched to a gene. Looked up from germline, CDR1 is SNHLY and CDR2 is FYNNEI. This CDR3 comprises 17 residues. This CDR3 reads CASSVLAGRANTGELFF. For the CDR3, the DNA is TGTGCCAGCAGTGTACTAGCGGGTCGCGCGAACACCGGGGAGCTGTTTTTT.

V and J are TRBV1 and TRBJ2-7; the listed D gene, TRBD1, was not tested against the DNA. TRBV1 is a recognized pseudogene. This CDR3 is 15 amino acids long. The CDR3 spells CTSSQDGGRTYEQYF. CDR3 DNA sequence: TGCACCAGCAGCCAAGATGGGGGCCGGACCTACGAGCAGTACTTC.

The rearrangement joins TRBV7-9 to TRBJ2-7, with D tentatively TRBD2 (5 bases). The CDR3 consists of 13 residues. V lost 4 bases, J lost 7 bases, and 14 bases lay in between. Germline values: CDR1 SEHNR, CDR2 FQNEAQ (reference sequence). The CDR3 DNA reads TGTGCCAGCAGCTCCACGGTCCGGACTGAGCAGTACTTC. It codes for CASSSTVRTEQYF.

The chain recombines TRBV5-1 with TRBJ2-1, with 8 bases lining up with TRBD1. The V and J ends lost 0 bases and 0 bases, in that order; junction bases with no gene match: 5. Germline CDR1 SGHRS, CDR2 YFSETQ. This CDR3 contains 17 residues. DNA of the CDR3: TGCGCCAGCAGCTTGGGGACAGGGAGAAGCTCCTACAATGAGCAGTTCTTC. This gives the protein CASSLGTGRSSYNEQFF.

The J gene is TRBJ2-1, the V gene TRBV7-3; 8 positions agree with TRBD2. Germline CDR1 reads SGHTA; CDR2 reads FQGTGA. The CDR3 covers 15 residues. The V gene end was trimmed by 3 bases and the J gene end by 4 bases; junction bases not matched to a gene: 5. This CDR3 is CASSFRLANYNEQFF. The CDR3 DNA follows: TGTGCCAGCAGCTTCAGACTAGCGAATTACAATGAGCAGTTCTTC.

The chain recombines TRBV18 with TRBJ1-1, with D perhaps TRBD1 (5 bases). Trimming removed 0 bases from V and 5 bases from J, with 10 bases in between. CDR3 length: 14 residues. Germline V CDR1 and CDR2: KGHSH, LQKENI. The DNA for the CDR3 is TGTGCCAGCTCACCACCATCGGGGGGAACTGAAGCTTTCTTT. Its protein is CASSPPSGGTEAFF.

The V call is TRBV15, the J call TRBJ2-3, with 7 bases aligning to TRBD2. The length of the CDR3 is 16 residues. The trim removed 1 base at V and 3 bases at J, leaving 7 bases unmatched. Germline CDR1 reads LNHNV; CDR2 reads YYDKDF (reference sequence). The DNA of the CDR3 is TGTGCCACCAGCAGAGTTCGTCGGGGGGTGACAGATACGCAGTATTTT. As protein: CATSRVRRGVTDTQYF.

The chain combines TRBV5-1 with TRBJ1-2; TRBD1 might be the D (5 bases). Trimming removed 0 bases at V and 6 bases at J, with 6 bases between. The CDR3 totals 12 residues. Germline CDR1 is SGHRS and CDR2 is YFSETQ. CDR3 bases: TGCGCCAGCAGCTTGGAAGGGGATGGCTACACCTTC. Encoded protein: CASSLEGDGYTF. The full variable domain, with the rest looked up from reference TRBV5-1 and TRBJ1-2, is KAGVTQTPRYLIKTRGQQVTLSCSPISGHRSVSWYQQTPGQGLQFLFEYFSETQRNKGNFPGRFSGRQFSNSRSEMNVSTLELGDSALYLCASSLEGDGYTFGSGTRLTVV.

Concerning this clone itself: A far larger clone is one nucleotide away, so this likely arose from a read error. The chain has TRBV5-1 and TRBJ1-1; perhaps TRBD1 as D (5 bases). Per the germline V gene, CDR1 is SGHRS and CDR2 is YFSETQ. The CDR3 spans 12 residues. CDR3 DNA: TGCTCCAGCAGCTTGCAGGGAGGAGAAGCTTTCTTT. Amino acid sequence: CSSSLQGGEAFF.

The table lists this clone with a few counts. The chain joins TRBV7-9 to TRBJ2-7; TRBD1 agrees at 8 bases. After removal of 2 bases from V and 0 bases from J, the junction contained 9 bases not matched to a gene. This CDR3 is 17 amino acids long. Germline V gene data show CDR1 as SEHNR and CDR2 as FQNEAQ (reference sequence). As DNA, the CDR3 is TGTGCCAGCAGCTTACTCGAGGGACAGGTGTCCTCCTACGAGCAGTACTTC. It specifies CASSLLEGQVSSYEQYF.

The genes are TRBV4-1 and TRBJ1-1, with 7 bases lining up with TRBD1. The germline gives CDR1 MGHRA, CDR2 YSYEKL. The CDR3 consists of 15 residues. Losses at the gene ends were 3 bases for V and 5 bases for J; bases not matched to a gene: 9. This chain's CDR3 is CASSHLTGRKTEAFF. As DNA, the CDR3 is TGCGCCAGCAGCCACCTGACAGGGCGGAAAACTGAAGCTTTCTTT.

In its sample, this clone was seen a few times. The V call is TRBV4-2, the J call TRBJ2-7, with 7 positions matching TRBD1. The junction had 5 bases not matched to a gene; V was cut back by 0 bases and J by 3 bases. Germline V CDR1 and CDR2: LGHNA, YNFKEQ. The CDR3 is made up of 15 amino acids. CDR3 bases: TGTGCCAGCAGCCAAGATCTGACAGGGTACTACGAGCAGTACTTC. Translation: CASSQDLTGYYEQYF.